These 24 T cell receptor beta chains were sequenced from one sample in a study of T cell changes during pregnancy in multiple sclerosis. The assay was immunoSEQ multiplex PCR, and TCRdb's table has in-frame clones only and misses some. The table has almost 35,000 clones, around nine tenths seen once. The specimen was CD8+ T cells from peripheral blood mononuclear cells, collected before pregnancy. These receptors were collected from a female donor with multiple sclerosis, enrolled in a pregnancy study.

This rearrangement joins TRBV9 to TRBJ2-1; no definite D call. The V end was cut by 3 bases, the J end by 4 bases, with 8 bases between. CDR3 length: 13 amino acids. Germline-derived CDR1 and CDR2 are SGDLS and YYNGEE. The CDR3 loop reads CASSDPTYNEQFF. CDR3 coding DNA: TGTGCCAGCAGCGATCCCACTTACAATGAGCAGTTCTTC.

This chain connects TRBV2 to TRBJ2-5; 8 bases match TRBD2. Germline CDR1 and CDR2: SNHLY and FYNNEI. The J segment lost 3 bases and the V segment lost 8 bases, leaving 8 bases of the junction unmatched. The CDR3 totals 14 residues. CDR3 in amino acids: CASRGGTSEETQYF. The CDR3 DNA reads as TGTGCCAGCCGGGGGGGGACTAGTGAAGAGACCCAGTACTTC. Full variable domain (outside the CDR3, taken from reference TRBV2 and TRBJ2-5): EPEVTQTPSHQVTQMGQEVILRCVPISNHLYFYWYRQILGQKVEFLVSFYNNEISEKSEIFDDQFSVERPDGSNFTLKIRSTKLEDSAMYFCASRGGTSEETQYFGPGTRLLVL.

The J gene is TRBJ2-1, the V gene TRBV6-4, with 8 nucleotides matching TRBD2. CDR3 length: 14 residues. The junction had 8 bases not matched to a gene; V was cut back by 6 bases and J by 7 bases. From germline, CDR1 is MRHNA and CDR2 SNTAGT. CDR3 residues: CASSPTSGGNEQFF. CDR3 DNA: TGTGCCAGCAGCCCGACCAGCGGGGGTAATGAGCAGTTCTTC.

The chain combines TRBV27 with TRBJ2-6; D is unclear. Deletions cut 5 bases from V and 3 bases from J, with 5 bases between. The germline V gene encodes CDR1 MNHEY and CDR2 SMNVEV (reference sequence). CDR3 length: 13 residues. The CDR3, as DNA: TGTGCCAGCAGTCCCCTTGGGGCCAACGTCCTGACTTTC. This codes for CASSPLGANVLTF.

V gene TRBV9 combines with J gene TRBJ1-2; no reliable D call. Germline assignment: CDR1 SGDLS and CDR2 YYNGEE. This CDR3 is built from 14 residues. V was shortened by 0 bases and J by 5 bases, with 11 bases between the two germline ends. The DNA for the CDR3 is TGTGCCAGCAGCGTAGGCGGAGACCTATATGGCTACACCTTC. It yields the protein CASSVGGDLYGYTF.

This chain joins TRBV9 and TRBJ1-1, with a weak D call TRBD1 (5 bases). V was pared by 0 bases and J by 5 bases, with 11 bases between. Per the germline V gene, CDR1 is SGDLS and CDR2 is YYNGEE. The CDR3 contains 14 residues. The CDR3 nucleotides are TGTGCCAGCAGCGTAGGGGGGGTACGTACTGAAGCTTTCTTT. Translating gives CASSVGGVRTEAFF.

This chain connects TRBV5-8 to TRBJ1-1; D is uncertain. Germline-derived CDR1 and CDR2 are SGHTS and YDEGEE. V shed 0 bases and J shed 3 bases, with 15 bases lying between them. This CDR3 contains 16 residues. DNA of the CDR3: TGTGCCAGCAGCTTGGCCAGGTTTCGAAAGGACACTGAAGCTTTCTTT. This gives the protein CASSLARFRKDTEAFF.

The chain employs TRBV10-2 and TRBJ1-1; tentatively, D is TRBD1 (6 bases). Germline assignment: CDR1 WSHSY and CDR2 SAAADI. CDR3 length: 11 residues. The V end was cut by 9 bases, the J end by 6 bases, with 11 bases between. DNA of the CDR3: TGCGCCAGTCGCAGGGGTCCTGAAGCTTTCTTT. Translation gives CASRRGPEAFF.

In its sample, this clone was seen once. CDR3 protein: CASSTPLGTSGSRATDTQYF. CDR3 coding DNA: TGTGCCAGCAGTACCCCGCTAGGGACTAGCGGGAGTAGAGCCACAGATACGCAGTATTTT. The chain has TRBV2 and TRBJ2-3; 14 positions agree with TRBD2. The CDR3 runs 20 residues. J gave up 2 bases and V 5 bases, and 15 bases lay outside the gene matches. Germline V gives CDR1 SNHLY, CDR2 FYNNEI.

This chain connects TRBV7-2 to TRBJ2-5; maybe TRBD1 (6 bases). V lost 0 bases, J lost 8 bases, and 19 bases lay in between. CDR1 and CDR2 (germline): SGHTA, FQGNSA. The CDR3 has 16 residues. The CDR3 sequence: CASSLAHHRDPGTQYF. CDR3 coding DNA: TGTGCCAGCAGCTTAGCCCATCACAGGGACCCCGGAACCCAGTACTTC.

This chain uses TRBV20-1 with TRBJ1-1, with D perhaps matching TRBD1 (5 bases). V lost 4 bases and J 6 bases, leaving 9 bases between the germline ends. The CDR3 spans 11 residues. Germline lookup yields CDR1 DFQATT and CDR2 SNEGSKA (reference sequence). The CDR3 nucleotides read TGCAGTGCTAACAGGATATCTGAAGCTTTCTTT. It encodes CSANRISEAFF.

CDR3 coding DNA: TGTGCCAGCAGTGAGGGACAGGGGAACGATGGCTACACCTTC. Its translation: CASSEGQGNDGYTF. The chain is built from TRBV6-1 and TRBJ1-2, with TRBD1 identical over 10 bases. Germline trimming cut 3 bases from V and 6 bases from J; bases unmatched to any gene: 4. This CDR3 is built from 14 residues. Germline values: CDR1 MNHNS, CDR2 SASEGT.

The chain carries TRBV4-2 and TRBJ2-5; 7 bases map to TRBD2. Germline loops: CDR1 LGHNA, CDR2 YNFKEQ. This CDR3 is built from 17 residues. The junction had 14 bases not matched to a gene; V was cut back by 4 bases and J by 3 bases. In DNA form, the CDR3 reads TGTGCCAGCAGCCGCCAAAGATGGTTAGCGGGCGAAGAGACCCAGTACTTC. It translates to CASSRQRWLAGEETQYF.

The chain joins TRBV2 to TRBJ1-6; D gene ambiguous. Between the trimmed V and J ends, which lost 3 bases and 4 bases, there was a span of 13 bases. The CDR3 has 16 residues. Germline-derived CDR1 and CDR2 are SNHLY and FYNNEI. The CDR3 region is CASSDYRQTYNSPLHF. The CDR3 nucleotides read TGTGCCAGCAGTGACTATCGGCAGACTTATAATTCACCCCTCCACTTT.

V is TRBV7-9 and J is TRBJ2-1, with a tentative D call TRBD1 (6 bases). Germline values: CDR1 SEHNR, CDR2 FQNEAQ (reference sequence). The ends were cut back, 3 bases at V and 8 bases at J, with 17 bases in the middle. CDR3 length: 15 amino acids. CDR3 amino acids: CASSFGTLGFYEQFF. CDR3 nucleotides: TGTGCCAGCAGCTTCGGGACACTGGGATTTTATGAGCAGTTCTTC.

This clone was seen once. V gene TRBV6-4 combines with J gene TRBJ2-3; 15 bases are a match to TRBD2. There are 15 residues in the CDR3. The junction had 0 bases not matched to a gene; V was cut back by 4 bases and J by 4 bases. CDR1 and CDR2 from the germline V gene are MRHNA and SNTAGT. CDR3 sequence reads: CASSGTSGGADTQYF. The CDR3 DNA follows: TGTGCCAGCAGTGGGACTAGCGGGGGGGCAGATACGCAGTATTTT.

This chain uses TRBV27 with TRBJ1-2; weak D call: TRBD1 (6 bases). V lost 4 bases to trimming and J lost 2 bases, with 8 bases between them. The length of the CDR3 is 13 residues. Germline CDR1 and CDR2: MNHEY and SMNVEV (reference sequence). The CDR3 nucleotides read TGTGCCAGCAGTTACAGGGCAAACTATGGCTACACCTTC. Translated: CASSYRANYGYTF.

This rearrangement joins TRBV6-1 to TRBJ2-7; perhaps TRBD1 as D (5 bases). CDR1 and CDR2 (germline): MNHNS, SASEGT. This CDR3 region has 16 residues. V was trimmed by 2 bases and J by 5 bases, leaving 19 bases between them. CDR3 sequence (DNA): TGTGCCAGCAGTGAATGGGGCGGACAAATTATCGACGAGCAGTACTTC. It codes for CASSEWGGQIIDEQYF.

Concerning this clone itself: Different DNA sequences within this sample yield the same CDR3. The chain joins TRBV19 to TRBJ1-1; D perhaps matches TRBD1 (5 bases). V lost 1 base and J 1 base, leaving 7 bases between the germline ends. This CDR3 spans 14 amino acids. From germline, CDR1 is LNHDA and CDR2 SQIVND (reference sequence). The CDR3 loop reads CASSIGGRNTEAFF. In nucleotides, the CDR3 is TGTGCCAGTAGTATAGGGGGCAGGAACACTGAAGCTTTCTTT.

This chain connects TRBV7-2 to TRBJ2-3, with D perhaps matching TRBD2 (6 bases). Germline-derived CDR1 and CDR2 are SGHTA and FQGNSA. The V gene lost 0 bases and the J gene lost 2 bases, with 9 bases spanning the gap. This CDR3 contains 15 residues. The CDR3 DNA reads as TGTGCCAGCAGCTTAGCGGGAGGCGCCACAGATACGCAGTATTTT. Its protein product is CASSLAGGATDTQYF.

A single count supports this clone. This rearrangement joins TRBV7-9 to TRBJ2-1; TRBD1 matches at 9 bases. J gave up 6 bases and V 1 base, and 4 bases lay outside the gene matches. This CDR3 has 15 amino acids. Germline CDR1 and CDR2: SEHNR and FQNEAQ (reference sequence). CDR3 sequence reads: CASSLVQGASNEQFF. DNA of the CDR3: TGTGCCAGCAGCTTAGTACAGGGGGCGTCCAATGAGCAGTTCTTC.

The gene calls are TRBV4-3 and TRBJ2-5; 7 positions match TRBD1. CDR1 and CDR2 (germline): LGHNA, YSLEER. Trimming took 0 bases from V and 4 from J; bases not matched to a gene: 14. The CDR3 runs to 18 residues. CDR3 nucleotides: TGCGCCAGCAGCCAAGATCTAGTCTTAGACAGGGCGGCAGAGACCCAGTACTTC. It encodes CASSQDLVLDRAAETQYF.

The CDR3 sequence: CASSRATSGTYEQYF. In nucleotides, the CDR3 is TGTGCCAGCAGCCGCGCAACTAGCGGAACCTACGAGCAGTACTTC. This chain links TRBV4-2 with TRBJ2-7, with 8 nucleotides matching TRBD2. The ends lost 4 bases at V and 2 bases at J; junction bases unmatched: 7. This CDR3 contains 15 residues. The germline V gene has CDR1 LGHNA and CDR2 YNFKEQ.

J is TRBJ2-3 and V is TRBV27; TRBD1 might be the D (6 bases). Germline CDR1 is MNHEY and CDR2 is SMNVEV (reference sequence). The V end lost 9 bases, the J end lost 5 bases, and 21 bases lay between the germline ends. The CDR3 contains 15 residues. CDR3 sequence reads: CASCPGHKVLDTQYF. DNA of the CDR3: TGTGCCAGTTGCCCGGGACACAAAGTACTAGATACGCAGTATTTT.